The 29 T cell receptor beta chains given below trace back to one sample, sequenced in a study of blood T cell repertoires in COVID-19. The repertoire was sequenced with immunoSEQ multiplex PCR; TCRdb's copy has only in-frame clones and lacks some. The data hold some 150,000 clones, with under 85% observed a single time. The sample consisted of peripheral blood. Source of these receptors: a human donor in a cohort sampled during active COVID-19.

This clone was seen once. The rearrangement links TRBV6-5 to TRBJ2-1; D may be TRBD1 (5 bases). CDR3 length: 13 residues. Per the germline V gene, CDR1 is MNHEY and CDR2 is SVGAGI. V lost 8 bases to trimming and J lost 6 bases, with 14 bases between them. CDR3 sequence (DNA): TGTGCCAGCGAGAGACAGAAGCTCAATGAGCAGTTCTTC. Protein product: CASERQKLNEQFF.

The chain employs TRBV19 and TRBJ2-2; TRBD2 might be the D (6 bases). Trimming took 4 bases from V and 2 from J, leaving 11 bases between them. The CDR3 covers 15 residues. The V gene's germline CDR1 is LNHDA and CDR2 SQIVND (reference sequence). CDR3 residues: CASSTAGYNTGELFF. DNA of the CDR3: TGTGCCAGTAGTACAGCGGGTTATAACACCGGGGAGCTGTTTTTT.

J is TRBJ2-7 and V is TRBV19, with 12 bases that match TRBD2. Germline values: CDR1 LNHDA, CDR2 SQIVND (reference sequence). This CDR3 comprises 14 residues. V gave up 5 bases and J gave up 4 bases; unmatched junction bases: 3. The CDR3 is CASSLTSGSYEQYF. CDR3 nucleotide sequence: TGTGCCAGTAGTTTGACTAGCGGGAGTTACGAGCAGTACTTC.

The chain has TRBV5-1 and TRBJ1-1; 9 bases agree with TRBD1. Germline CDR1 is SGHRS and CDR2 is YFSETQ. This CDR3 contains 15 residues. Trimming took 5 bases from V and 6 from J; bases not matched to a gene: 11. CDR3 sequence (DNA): TGCGCCAGCAGTTCCGGGACAGGGAGAGGGGCTGAAGCTTTCTTT. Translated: CASSSGTGRGAEAFF.

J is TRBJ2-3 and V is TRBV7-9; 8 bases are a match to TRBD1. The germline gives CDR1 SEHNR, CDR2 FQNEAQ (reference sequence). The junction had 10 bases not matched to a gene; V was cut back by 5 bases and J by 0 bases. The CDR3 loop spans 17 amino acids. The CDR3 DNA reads TGTGCCAGCAGCACCTGGGACAGGAGAACTAGCACAGATACGCAGTATTTT. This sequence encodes CASSTWDRRTSTDTQYF.

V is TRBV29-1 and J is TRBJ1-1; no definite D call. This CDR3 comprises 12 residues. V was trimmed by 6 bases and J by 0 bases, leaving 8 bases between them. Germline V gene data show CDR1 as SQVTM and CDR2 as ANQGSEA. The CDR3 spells CSVVYMNTEAFF. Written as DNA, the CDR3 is TGCAGCGTCGTATACATGAACACTGAAGCTTTCTTT.

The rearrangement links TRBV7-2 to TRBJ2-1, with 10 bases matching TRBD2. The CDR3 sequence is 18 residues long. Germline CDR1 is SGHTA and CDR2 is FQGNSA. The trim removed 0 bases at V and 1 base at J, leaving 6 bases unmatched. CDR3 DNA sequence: TGTGCCAGCAGCTTAGCCCCGGCTAGCGGGGGATCCTACAATGAGCAGTTCTTC. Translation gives CASSLAPASGGSYNEQFF.

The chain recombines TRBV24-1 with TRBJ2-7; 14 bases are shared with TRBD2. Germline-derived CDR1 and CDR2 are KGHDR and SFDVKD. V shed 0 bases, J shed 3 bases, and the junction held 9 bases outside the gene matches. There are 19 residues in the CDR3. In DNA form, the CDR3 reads TGTGCCACCAGTGATTTGCAAGGGACTAGCGGGAGAACATACTACGAGCAGTACTTC. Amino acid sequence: CATSDLQGTSGRTYYEQYF.

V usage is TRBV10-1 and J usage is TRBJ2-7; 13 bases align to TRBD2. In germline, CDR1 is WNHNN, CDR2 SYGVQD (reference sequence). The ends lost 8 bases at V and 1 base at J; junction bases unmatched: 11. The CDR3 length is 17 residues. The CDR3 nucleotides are TGCGCCAGCCCCGGGACTAGCGGGAAAATTTTTTCCTACGAGCAGTACTTC. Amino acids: CASPGTSGKIFSYEQYF.

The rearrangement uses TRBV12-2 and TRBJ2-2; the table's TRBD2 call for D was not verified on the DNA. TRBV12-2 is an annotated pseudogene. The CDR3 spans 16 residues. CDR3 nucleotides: TGTGCAAGTCCCCCCACTTGCGGCACGAACACCGGGGAGCTGTTTTTT. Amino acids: CASPPTCGTNTGELFF.

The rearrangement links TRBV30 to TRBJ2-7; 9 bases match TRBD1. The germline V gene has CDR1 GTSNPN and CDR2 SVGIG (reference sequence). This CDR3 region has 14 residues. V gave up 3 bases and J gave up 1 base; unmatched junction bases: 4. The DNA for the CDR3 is TGTGCCTGGAGGGGACAGGGCCCATCCTACGAGCAGTACTTC. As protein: CAWRGQGPSYEQYF.

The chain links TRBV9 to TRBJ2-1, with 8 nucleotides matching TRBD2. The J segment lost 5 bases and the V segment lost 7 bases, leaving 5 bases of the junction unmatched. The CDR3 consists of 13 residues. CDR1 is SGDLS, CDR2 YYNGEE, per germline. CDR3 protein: CASRAGADNEQFF. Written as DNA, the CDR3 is TGTGCCAGCCGAGCGGGAGCGGACAATGAGCAGTTCTTC.

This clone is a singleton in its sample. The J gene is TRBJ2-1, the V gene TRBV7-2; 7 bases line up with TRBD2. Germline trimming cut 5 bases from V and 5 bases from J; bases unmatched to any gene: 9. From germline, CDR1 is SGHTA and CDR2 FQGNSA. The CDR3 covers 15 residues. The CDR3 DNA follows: TGTGCCAGCAGCCCCTTCAAGCGGGGCGACAATGAGCAGTTCTTC. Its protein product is CASSPFKRGDNEQFF. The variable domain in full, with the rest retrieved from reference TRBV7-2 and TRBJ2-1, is GAGVSQSPSNKVTEKGKDVELRCDPISGHTALYWYRQSLGQGLEFLIYFQGNSAPDKSGLPSDRFSAERTGGSVSTLTIQRTQQEDSAVYLCASSPFKRGDNEQFFGPGTRLTVL.

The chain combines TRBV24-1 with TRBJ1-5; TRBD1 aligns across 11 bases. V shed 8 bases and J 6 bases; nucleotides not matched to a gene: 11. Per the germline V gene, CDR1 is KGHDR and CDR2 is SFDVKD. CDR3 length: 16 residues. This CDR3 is CATINSRDRGCQPQHF. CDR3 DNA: TGTGCCACCATCAATTCCCGGGACAGGGGGTGTCAGCCCCAGCATTTT.

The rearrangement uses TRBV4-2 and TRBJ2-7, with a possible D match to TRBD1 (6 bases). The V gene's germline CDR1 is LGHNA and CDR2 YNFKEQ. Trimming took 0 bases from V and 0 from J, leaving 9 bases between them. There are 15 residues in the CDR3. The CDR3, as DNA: TGTGCCAGCAGCCAAGAGGGGGCGGGCTCCTACGAGCAGTACTTC. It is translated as CASSQEGAGSYEQYF.

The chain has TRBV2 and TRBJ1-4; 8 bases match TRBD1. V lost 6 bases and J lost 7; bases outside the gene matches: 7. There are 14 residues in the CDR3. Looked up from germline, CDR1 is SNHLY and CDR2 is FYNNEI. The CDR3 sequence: CASRTGTGTEKLFF. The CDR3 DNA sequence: TGTGCCAGCAGGACCGGGACAGGCACTGAAAAACTGTTTTTT.

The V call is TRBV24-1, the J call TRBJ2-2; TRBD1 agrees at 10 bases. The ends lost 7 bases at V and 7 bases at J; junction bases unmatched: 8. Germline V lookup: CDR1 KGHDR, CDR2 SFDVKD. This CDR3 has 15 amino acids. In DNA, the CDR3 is TGTGCCACCAGGCCGGGACAGGGGTTGAGCGGGGAGCTGTTTTTT. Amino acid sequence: CATRPGQGLSGELFF.

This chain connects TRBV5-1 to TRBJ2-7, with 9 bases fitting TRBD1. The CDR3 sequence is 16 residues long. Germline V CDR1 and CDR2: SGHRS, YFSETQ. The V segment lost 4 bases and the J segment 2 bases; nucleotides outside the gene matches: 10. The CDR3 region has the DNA TGCGCCAGCAGCGACTATCCCGGGACAGGGACCTACGAGCAGTACTTC. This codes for CASSDYPGTGTYEQYF. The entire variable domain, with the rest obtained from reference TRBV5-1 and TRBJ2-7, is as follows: KAGVTQTPRYLIKTRGQQVTLSCSPISGHRSVSWYQQTPGQGLQFLFEYFSETQRNKGNFPGRFSGRQFSNSRSEMNVSTLELGDSALYLCASSDYPGTGTYEQYFGPGTRLTVT.

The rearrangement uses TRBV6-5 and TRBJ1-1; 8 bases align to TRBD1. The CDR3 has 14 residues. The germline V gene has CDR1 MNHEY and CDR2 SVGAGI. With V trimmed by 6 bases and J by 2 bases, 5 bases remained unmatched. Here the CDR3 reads CASSQGAVNTEAFF. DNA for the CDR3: TGTGCCAGCAGCCAGGGGGCTGTTAACACTGAAGCTTTCTTT.

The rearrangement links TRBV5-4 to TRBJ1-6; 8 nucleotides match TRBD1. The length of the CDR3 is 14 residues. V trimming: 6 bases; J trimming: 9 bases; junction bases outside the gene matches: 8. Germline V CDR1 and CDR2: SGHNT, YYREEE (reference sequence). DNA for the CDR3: TGTGCCAGCAAAATTACAGGGGGGAGTTCACCCCTCCACTTT. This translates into CASKITGGSSPLHF.

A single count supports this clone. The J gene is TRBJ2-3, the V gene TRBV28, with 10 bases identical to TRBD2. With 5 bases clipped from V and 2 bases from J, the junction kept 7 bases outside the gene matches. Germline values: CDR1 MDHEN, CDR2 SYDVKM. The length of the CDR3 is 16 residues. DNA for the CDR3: TGTGCCAGCAGTCCGCGACTAGCGGGCTTCACAGATACGCAGTATTTT. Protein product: CASSPRLAGFTDTQYF.

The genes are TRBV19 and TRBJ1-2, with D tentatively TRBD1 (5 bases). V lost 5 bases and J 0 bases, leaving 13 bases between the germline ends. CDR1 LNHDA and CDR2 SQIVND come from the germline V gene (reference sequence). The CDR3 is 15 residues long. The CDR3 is CASSGAGRANYGYTF. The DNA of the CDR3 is TGTGCCAGTAGTGGAGCAGGGCGAGCTAACTATGGCTACACCTTC.

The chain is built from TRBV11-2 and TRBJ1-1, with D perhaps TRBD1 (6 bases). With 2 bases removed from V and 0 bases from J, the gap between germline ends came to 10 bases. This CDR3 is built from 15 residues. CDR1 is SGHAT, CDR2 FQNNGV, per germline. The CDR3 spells CASSLNGQLNTEAFF. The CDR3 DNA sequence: TGTGCCAGCAGCTTAAATGGACAGTTGAACACTGAAGCTTTCTTT.

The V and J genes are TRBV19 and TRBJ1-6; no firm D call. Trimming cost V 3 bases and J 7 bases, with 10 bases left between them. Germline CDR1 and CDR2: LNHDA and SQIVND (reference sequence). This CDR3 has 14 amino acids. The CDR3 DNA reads TGTGCCAGTAGTATCCGCCGAGGCAATTCACCCCTCCACTTT. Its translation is CASSIRRGNSPLHF.

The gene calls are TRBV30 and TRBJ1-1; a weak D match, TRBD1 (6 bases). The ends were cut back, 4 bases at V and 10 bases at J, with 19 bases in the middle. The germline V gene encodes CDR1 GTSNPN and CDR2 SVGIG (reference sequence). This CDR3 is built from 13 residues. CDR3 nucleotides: TGTGCCTGGAAGTCCAGGGGCTCTTTACCAGCTTTCTTT. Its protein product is CAWKSRGSLPAFF.

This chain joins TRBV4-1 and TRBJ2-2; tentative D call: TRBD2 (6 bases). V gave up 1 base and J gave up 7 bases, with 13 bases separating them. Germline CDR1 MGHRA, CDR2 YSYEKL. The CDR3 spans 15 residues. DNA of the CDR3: TGCGCCAGCAGCCAAGCCCTGGGGGGTAGCGGGGAGCTGTTTTTT. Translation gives CASSQALGGSGELFF.

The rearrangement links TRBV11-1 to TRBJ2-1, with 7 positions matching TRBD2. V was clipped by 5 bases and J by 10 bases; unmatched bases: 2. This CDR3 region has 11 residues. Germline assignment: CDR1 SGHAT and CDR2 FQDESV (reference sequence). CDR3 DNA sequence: TGTGCCAGCAGCCGCGGGAGAGAGCAGTTCTTC. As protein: CASSRGREQFF. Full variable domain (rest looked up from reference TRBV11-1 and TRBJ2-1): EAEVAQSPRYKITEKSQAVAFWCDPISGHATLYWYRQILGQGPELLVQFQDESVVDDSQLPKDRFSAERLKGVDSTLKIQPAELGDSAMYLCASSRGREQFFGPGTRLTVL.

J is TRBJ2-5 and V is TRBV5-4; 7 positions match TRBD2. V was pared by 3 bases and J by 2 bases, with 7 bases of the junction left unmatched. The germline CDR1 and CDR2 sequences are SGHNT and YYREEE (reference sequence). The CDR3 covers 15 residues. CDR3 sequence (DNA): TGTGCCAGCAGCTCAGCGGGGACGATACAAGAGACCCAGTACTTC. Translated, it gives CASSSAGTIQETQYF.

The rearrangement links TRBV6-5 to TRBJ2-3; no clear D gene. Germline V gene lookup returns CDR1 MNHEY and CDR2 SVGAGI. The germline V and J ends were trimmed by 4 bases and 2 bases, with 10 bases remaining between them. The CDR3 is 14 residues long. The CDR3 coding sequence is TGTGCCAGCAGTTTAAGGCAGGCCACAGATACGCAGTATTTT. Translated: CASSLRQATDTQYF.